This T cell receptor beta chain is from a study of blood T cell repertoires in COVID-19. Germline CDR1 reads SNHLY; CDR2 reads FYNNEI. CDR3 length equals 15 residues. V gave up 6 bases and J gave up 4 bases; unmatched junction bases: 8. Original processing methods: Amplification of reference gene primers was used by the study to estimate nucleated cell counts. The data were produced by immunoSEQ multiplex PCR, yet TCRdb's version contains in-frame clones alone and is incomplete. The V and J calls and the clone size are those of that table, but D and trimming were determined from the DNA. The data contain about 200,000 clones, approximately 85% of them singletons. Enrolled through a virtual design, the participants were between 18 and 89 years of age and came from some 26 US areas. Cohorts were assigned according to the clinical history that participants reported.

The TCR originated in a man aged 35-49 years with acute COVID-19. Material for sequencing was PBMCs or T cells enriched from blood (not recorded which). The chain couples TRBV2 to TRBJ1-1; 10 bases map to TRBD1. CDR3: CASRSSGTGVTEAFF. The CDR3 region has the DNA TGTGCCAGCAGGAGTTCCGGGACAGGGGTCACTGAAGCTTTCTTT.